These T cell receptor beta chains were read from a single sample in a study of cytotoxic CD8 clonotypes in ibrutinib-treated CLL. Assay used: immunoSEQ multiplex PCR; TCRdb lists only in-frame clones, some missing. Here the sample spans a few hundred thousand clones, roughly 71% being singletons. The sample in question was PBMCs, obtained after 36 months of ibrutinib treatment. The receptors originated from a human donor with chronic lymphocytic leukemia. Both conserved end residues are part of each CDR3. D genes are given only for firm matches. Clone size is shown for a subset of rows, as once, few, many or a class of expanded clone.

D: -; J: TRBJ2-1; size: -; V: TRBV4-3; DNA: TGCGCCAGCAGCCAAGATTTCGGGGGAGGAACGACGGATGAGCAGTTCTTC; CDR3: CASSQDFGGGTTDEQFF
D: -; J: TRBJ2-7; size: -; V: TRBV5-8; DNA: TGTGCCAGCAGGATCGCCGCTACCTACGAGCAGTACTTC; CDR3: CASRIAATYEQYF
D: -; J: TRBJ2-7; size: -; V: TRBV13; DNA: TGTGCCAGCAGCTTTTGGGGAAGTCCCTACGAGCAGTACTTC; CDR3: CASSFWGSPYEQYF
D: TRBD2; J: TRBJ2-3; size: -; V: TRBV4-1; DNA: TGCGCCAGCAGCCATGACCCCGGGAGGGCCTACACAGATACGCAGTATTTT; CDR3: CASSHDPGRAYTDTQYF
D: -; J: TRBJ1-4; size: few; V: TRBV9; DNA: TGTGCCAGCAGCGGACTGGGGGCAACTAATGAAAAACTGTTTTTT; CDR3: CASSGLGATNEKLFF
D: TRBD1; J: TRBJ2-7; size: -; V: TRBV28; DNA: TGTGCCAGCAGTTTATTCTCTGCTGGGACAGCCTCCTACGAGCAGTACTTC; CDR3: CASSLFSAGTASYEQYF
D: -; J: TRBJ2-7; size: -; V: TRBV7-9; DNA: TGTGCCAGCAGCTTAGCCAGATCCTACGAGCAGTACTTC; CDR3: CASSLARSYEQYF
D: TRBD2; J: TRBJ2-3; size: -; V: TRBV7-2; DNA: TGTGCCAGCAGCGCCACTAGCGGGGGGGCGGATACGCAGTATTTT; CDR3: CASSATSGGADTQYF
D: TRBD2; J: TRBJ2-7; size: -; V: TRBV27; DNA: TGTGCCAGCAGTTTATTGGGCCCTAGCGGGAGTGCTGAGCAGTACTTC; CDR3: CASSLLGPSGSAEQYF
D: -; J: TRBJ1-1; size: -; V: TRBV5-1; DNA: TGCGCCAGCCGGGGGGTGCGGGCTGACACTGAAGCTTTCTTT; CDR3: CASRGVRADTEAFF
D: -; J: TRBJ2-7; size: few; V: TRBV4-1; DNA: TGCGCCAGCAGCCAAGATTGGATTAGAGAAGACGAGCAGTACTTC; CDR3: CASSQDWIREDEQYF
D: -; J: TRBJ2-6; size: -; V: TRBV18; DNA: TGTGCCAGCTCACCACCCACAGTAGCAGGGGCCAACGTCCTGACTTTC; CDR3: CASSPPTVAGANVLTF
D: -; J: TRBJ2-5; size: -; V: TRBV7-6; DNA: TGTGCCAGCAGCCCCCTGGGGGGAATAGGCCAAGAGACCCAGTACTTC; CDR3: CASSPLGGIGQETQYF
D: -; J: TRBJ2-1; size: -; V: TRBV7-9; DNA: TGTGCCAGCAGCTTACAGGGGTTCCACTACAATGAGCAGTTCTTC; CDR3: CASSLQGFHYNEQFF
D: -; J: TRBJ2-2; size: -; V: TRBV5-1; DNA: TGCGCCAGCAGCCCTATAACACCCGGGGAGCTGTTTTTT; CDR3: CASSPITPGELFF
D: -; J: TRBJ1-5; size: -; V: TRBV15; DNA: TGTGCCACCAGCAGAGATTGGGATCTCATTAATCAGCCCCAGCATTTT; CDR3: CATSRDWDLINQPQHF
D: -; J: TRBJ1-2; size: -; V: TRBV7-9; DNA: TGTGCCAGCAGCTTTGAATATGGCTACACCTTC; CDR3: CASSFEYGYTF
D: -; J: TRBJ2-1; size: once; V: TRBV4-1; DNA: TGCGCCAGCAGCCAAGAAGAGACTTTTCCACAGCAGTTCTTC; CDR3: CASSQEETFPQQFF
D: -; J: TRBJ2-7; size: -; V: TRBV7-6; DNA: TGTGCCAGCAGCTCACGGACAGCCTACGAGCAGTACTTC; CDR3: CASSSRTAYEQYF
D: -; J: TRBJ2-3; size: -; V: TRBV5-1; DNA: TGCGCCAGCAGCTCAGTGGTTGGCACAGATACGCAGTATTTT; CDR3: CASSSVVGTDTQYF
D: TRBD1; J: TRBJ1-5; size: -; V: TRBV7-8; DNA: TGTGCCAGCAGCCACGGGACAGCTAATCAGCCCCAGCATTTT; CDR3: CASSHGTANQPQHF
D: -; J: TRBJ2-5; size: -; V: TRBV18; DNA: TGTGCCAGCTCACCCTTCCGGGGCAGCGAAGAGACCCAGTACTTC; CDR3: CASSPFRGSEETQYF
D: TRBD1; J: TRBJ2-5; size: -; V: TRBV18; DNA: TGTGCCAGCTCACCCCCGGGGGAATCGGGACAGGGGGCGACCCAAGAGACCCAGTACTTC; CDR3: CASSPPGESGQGATQETQYF
D: -; J: TRBJ1-5; size: -; V: TRBV6-5; DNA: TGTGCCAGCAGTTCGCGCCCGCCGACAGGAGCGGCGCCCCAGCATTTT; CDR3: CASSSRPPTGAAPQHF
D: -; J: TRBJ2-7; size: few; V: TRBV5-1; DNA: TGCGCCAGCAGCTTGGCTTCAGGGAAAGGCGAGCAGTACTTC; CDR3: CASSLASGKGEQYF
D: -; J: TRBJ2-5; size: -; V: TRBV9; DNA: TGTGCCAGCAGCGTAGTCTGGGGGTCAGAGACCCAGTACTTC; CDR3: CASSVVWGSETQYF
D: TRBD1; J: TRBJ1-2; size: -; V: TRBV25-1; DNA: TGTGCCAGCAGCACGCAGGGGGCATACTATGGCTACACCTTC; CDR3: CASSTQGAYYGYTF
D: -; J: TRBJ1-6; size: -; V: TRBV6-8; DNA: TGTGCCAGCAGCCCGTTTTGTCAGGGGAATTCACCCCTCCACTTT; CDR3: CASSPFCQGNSPLHF
D: -; J: TRBJ2-1; size: -; V: TRBV5-1; DNA: TGCGCCAGCAGCCCAAGGACTACCGGCTCCTACAATGAGCAGTTCTTC; CDR3: CASSPRTTGSYNEQFF
D: -; J: TRBJ1-2; size: -; V: TRBV4-1; DNA: TGCGCCAGCAGCCAAATACAGAGGACTAACTATGGCTACACCTTC; CDR3: CASSQIQRTNYGYTF
D: -; J: TRBJ1-2; size: -; V: TRBV6-1; DNA: TGTGCCAGCAGTGGAGACAGACTTTTCTCTGGCTACACCTTC; CDR3: CASSGDRLFSGYTF
D: -; J: TRBJ1-2; size: -; V: TRBV15; DNA: TGTGCCACCAGCCGAAGGGGTCGAAGCTCTGGCTACACCTTC; CDR3: CATSRRGRSSGYTF
D: -; J: TRBJ1-1; size: once; V: TRBV19; DNA: TGTGCCAGTAGTATAGAACGGTATCAGGGGACTGAAGCTTTCTTT; CDR3: CASSIERYQGTEAFF
D: -; J: TRBJ2-1; size: -; V: TRBV28; DNA: TGTGCCAGCAGGATCGACTACGCAGGGACCAATGAGCAGTTCTTC; CDR3: CASRIDYAGTNEQFF
D: -; J: TRBJ2-7; size: -; V: TRBV27; DNA: TGTGCCAGCAGTTCAATAGGGACGGGAACCTACGAGCAGTACTTC; CDR3: CASSSIGTGTYEQYF
D: -; J: TRBJ2-7; size: -; V: TRBV4-3; DNA: TGCGCCAGCAGCCCAGGGAGGGGGCGACCCTACGAGCAGTACTTC; CDR3: CASSPGRGRPYEQYF
D: TRBD1; J: TRBJ2-7; size: -; V: TRBV29-1; DNA: TGCAGCGTTGTAGGGACAGGGTACTACGAGCAGTACTTC; CDR3: CSVVGTGYYEQYF
D: TRBD1; J: TRBJ2-7; size: -; V: TRBV5-1; DNA: TGCGCCAGCAGCTTGGACGGACAGGGTCGGGGCGAGCAGTACTTC; CDR3: CASSLDGQGRGEQYF
D: TRBD2; J: TRBJ2-7; size: -; V: TRBV19; DNA: TGTGCCAGTAGTCAAGAAGGACTAGCAAATAGCGAGCAGTACTTC; CDR3: CASSQEGLANSEQYF
D: -; J: TRBJ2-1; size: -; V: TRBV18; DNA: TGTGCCAGCTCACCACTGTCCCTGTACAATGAGCAGTTCTTC; CDR3: CASSPLSLYNEQFF